One sample yielded the 29 T cell receptor beta chains listed below, sequenced in a study of OX40 agonist ivuxolimab in advanced cancers. Libraries were prepared by immunoSEQ multiplex PCR; TCRdb keeps only in-frame clonotypes and omits some of them. The sample yields some 100,000 clones, roughly 89% seen once. Sequenced here: CD4+ or CD8+ T cells sorted from blood, sampled in a trial of the OX40 agonist ivuxolimab. The source of these receptors is an adult with an advanced solid tumor such as melanoma, head and neck, liver or kidney cancer.

V is TRBV2 and J is TRBJ1-2; TRBD1 agrees at 7 bases. The CDR3 spans 13 residues. Germline V gene data show CDR1 as SNHLY and CDR2 as FYNNEI. The ends lost 5 bases at V and 7 bases at J; junction bases unmatched: 7. CDR3 region: CASSYQGESGYTF. The CDR3 nucleotides are TGTGCCAGCAGTTACCAGGGGGAGAGTGGCTACACCTTC.

This chain joins TRBV29-1 and TRBJ2-7; 7 bases align to TRBD1. This CDR3 spans 14 amino acids. The J segment lost 5 bases and the V segment lost 3 bases, leaving 10 bases of the junction unmatched. Germline lookup yields CDR1 SQVTM and CDR2 ANQGSEA. The CDR3 region has the DNA TGCAGCGTTGACACCGGGACAGTACGGCACGAGCAGTACTTC. Translating gives CSVDTGTVRHEQYF.

The rearrangement links TRBV5-4 to TRBJ2-7; 7 bases line up with TRBD1. Germline lookup yields CDR1 SGHNT and CDR2 YYREEE (reference sequence). The V and J ends lost 4 bases and 7 bases, in that order; junction bases with no gene match: 2. The length of the CDR3 is 11 residues. In DNA, the CDR3 is TGTGCCAGCAGCGTGACAGGGGAGCAGTACTTC. This gives the protein CASSVTGEQYF. The full variable domain, in which reference TRBV5-4 and TRBJ2-7 provide the parts outside the CDR3, is ETGVTQSPTHLIKTRGQQVTLRCSSQSGHNTVSWYQQALGQGPQFIFQYYREEENGRGNFPPRFSGLQFPNYSSELNVNALELDDSALYLCASSVTGEQYFGPGTRLTVT.

This clone was found once. DNA of the CDR3: TGTGCCAGCAGCGCTATTAGCTACACCTTC. Its translation is CASSAISYTF. This chain links TRBV7-9 with TRBJ1-2; D not certain. Germline V lookup: CDR1 SEHNR, CDR2 FQNEAQ (reference sequence). CDR3 length equals 10 residues. The germline V and J ends were trimmed by 5 bases and 9 bases, with 7 bases remaining between them.

This chain uses TRBV6-5 with TRBJ1-5; a weak D match, TRBD1 (6 bases). The germline V gene has CDR1 MNHEY and CDR2 SVGAGI. V dropped 2 bases and J dropped 6 bases, with 14 bases sitting between them. This CDR3 has 15 residues. The CDR3 DNA follows: TGTGCCAGCAGTTACGGAACAGGGAGAGGTCAGCCCCAGCATTTT. Its protein is CASSYGTGRGQPQHF.

This chain joins TRBV5-1 and TRBJ1-1; D uncertain. Trimming removed 4 bases from V and 3 bases from J, with 7 bases in between. Germline CDR1 SGHRS, CDR2 YFSETQ. The CDR3 length is 12 residues. The DNA for the CDR3 is TGCGCCAGCAGCCTTGGTGACACTGAAGCTTTCTTT. Amino acid sequence: CASSLGDTEAFF.

The chain links TRBV28 to TRBJ2-3, with 7 nucleotides matching TRBD1. V gave up 4 bases and J gave up 1 base; unmatched junction bases: 2. This CDR3 contains 14 residues. The germline V gene has CDR1 MDHEN and CDR2 SYDVKM. CDR3 nucleotides: TGTGCCAGCAGTTCCGGACAGGGCACAGATACGCAGTATTTT. Translated: CASSSGQGTDTQYF.

The V call is TRBV25-1, the J call TRBJ1-2, with D perhaps TRBD1 (5 bases). The CDR3 contains 16 residues. Trimming pared 3 bases from V and 3 bases from J, leaving 17 bases between. Germline V lookup: CDR1 MGHDK, CDR2 SYGVNS. This chain's CDR3 is CASSDNPGAGYYGYTF. The CDR3 bases are TGTGCCAGCAGTGATAATCCCGGGGCGGGGTACTATGGCTACACCTTC.

The chain combines TRBV18 with TRBJ1-1, with 7 bases that match TRBD1. CDR3 size: 13 residues. The J segment lost 3 bases and the V segment lost 2 bases, leaving 0 bases of the junction unmatched. CDR1 is KGHSH and CDR2 is LQKENI in the germline V gene. The CDR3 loop is CASSPDRDTEAFF. The CDR3 DNA is TGTGCCAGCTCACCAGACAGGGACACTGAAGCTTTCTTT.

The DNA for the CDR3 is TGTGCCAGTAGTATGGTTCCCTGGGGGGGTAGCACAGATACGCAGTATTTT. This gives the protein CASSMVPWGGSTDTQYF. V is TRBV19 and J is TRBJ2-3, with 7 positions matching TRBD2. V lost 3 bases and J lost 0; bases outside the gene matches: 9. The CDR3 has 17 residues. Germline-derived CDR1 and CDR2 are LNHDA and SQIVND (reference sequence).

This chain joins TRBV2 and TRBJ1-1; D call uncertain. Per germline, CDR1 SNHLY and CDR2 FYNNEI. V was clipped by 1 base and J by 0 bases, with 6 bases between them. The CDR3 has 14 residues. The CDR3 region is CASSEVNLNTEAFF. CDR3 sequence (DNA): TGTGCCAGCAGTGAAGTAAACTTGAACACTGAAGCTTTCTTT.

This rearrangement joins TRBV11-2 to TRBJ2-5; D is undetermined. V lost 5 bases, J lost 5 bases, and 12 bases lay in between. This CDR3 region has 13 residues. From germline, CDR1 is SGHAT and CDR2 FQNNGV. CDR3 region: CASSAAVPETQYF. Here the CDR3 DNA reads TGTGCCAGCAGCGCTGCGGTCCCGGAGACCCAGTACTTC.

This clone was counted only a few times. V usage is TRBV18 and J usage is TRBJ1-1; D unresolved. This CDR3 region has 15 residues. Germline values: CDR1 KGHSH, CDR2 LQKENI. V gave up 1 base and J gave up 1 base, with 10 bases separating them. The CDR3 sequence is CASSPLAQANTEAFF. CDR3 nucleotides: TGTGCCAGCTCACCACTTGCTCAGGCGAACACTGAAGCTTTCTTT.

The V and J genes are TRBV7-9 and TRBJ1-4; no firm D call. The CDR3 runs to 15 residues. Germline values: CDR1 SEHNR, CDR2 FQNEAQ (reference sequence). V gave up 6 bases and J gave up 0 bases, with 11 bases separating them. The CDR3 spells CASSRTVATNEKLFF. The CDR3 coding sequence is TGTGCCAGCAGTCGTACAGTTGCAACTAATGAAAAACTGTTTTTT.

The V and J genes are TRBV5-3 and TRBJ1-5, with 9 bases lining up with TRBD1. TRBV5-3 qualifies as an ORF whose function is uncertain. The V gene end was trimmed by 4 bases and the J gene end by 0 bases; junction bases not matched to a gene: 8. The CDR3 spans 17 residues. The CDR3 DNA follows: TGTGCCAGAAGCCCGGACAGGGGAACTCTTAGCAATCAGCCCCAGCATTTT. As protein: CARSPDRGTLSNQPQHF.

The table lists this clone with a few counts. The chain links TRBV19 to TRBJ2-7, with D possibly TRBD2 on 6 matching bases. This CDR3 is 14 amino acids long. Deletions cut 2 bases from V and 3 bases from J, with 11 bases between. CDR1 is LNHDA, CDR2 SQIVND, per germline (reference sequence). This chain's CDR3 is CASSITGTGYEQYF. CDR3 nucleotide sequence: TGTGCCAGTAGTATAACCGGGACTGGCTACGAGCAGTACTTC.

The chain's CDR3 is CASSFSWAERSYEQYF. The CDR3 DNA follows: TGTGCCAGCAGTTTCTCCTGGGCAGAGAGATCCTACGAGCAGTACTTC. The rearrangement links TRBV28 to TRBJ2-7; D is unresolved. This CDR3 is built from 16 residues. CDR1 and CDR2 from the germline V gene are MDHEN and SYDVKM. V dropped 3 bases and J dropped 1 base, with 16 bases sitting between them.

The gene calls are TRBV6-1 and TRBJ1-2, with D maybe TRBD1 (6 bases). The CDR3 has 14 amino acids. Germline CDR1 MNHNS, CDR2 SASEGT. V lost 8 bases and J 8 bases, leaving 21 bases between the germline ends. CDR3 sequence reads: CASQTGGVWPGYTF. The CDR3 nucleotides are TGTGCCAGCCAGACAGGAGGGGTATGGCCGGGCTACACCTTC.

V is TRBV7-2 and J is TRBJ2-5; possibly TRBD1 for D (5 bases). The V end lost 5 bases, the J end lost 2 bases, and 12 bases lay between the germline ends. The CDR3 is made up of 14 amino acids. Germline V gives CDR1 SGHTA, CDR2 FQGNSA. The CDR3 protein is CASSRQPLQETQYF. CDR3 nucleotides: TGTGCCAGCAGCCGACAGCCCTTACAAGAGACCCAGTACTTC.

This rearrangement joins TRBV19 to TRBJ1-5; D gene ambiguous. V was trimmed by 4 bases and J by 0 bases, leaving 19 bases between them. CDR1 LNHDA and CDR2 SQIVND come from the germline V gene (reference sequence). The CDR3 has 18 residues. The CDR3 is CASSNLLDTTYSNQPQHF. CDR3 bases: TGTGCCAGTAGTAACTTGTTAGACACGACATATAGCAATCAGCCCCAGCATTTT.

The chain recombines TRBV7-2 with TRBJ1-2, with 11 bases identical to TRBD1. The CDR3 contains 15 residues. J gave up 4 bases and V 4 bases, and 5 bases lay outside the gene matches. Germline CDR1 reads SGHTA; CDR2 reads FQGNSA. This CDR3 reads CASSSDRGPLYGYTF. In DNA form, the CDR3 reads TGTGCCAGCAGCTCGGACAGGGGGCCTCTCTATGGCTACACCTTC.

The V and J genes are TRBV5-1 and TRBJ1-4, with 11 nucleotides matching TRBD1. Germline CDR1 SGHRS, CDR2 YFSETQ. With 4 bases clipped from V and 7 bases from J, the junction kept 3 bases outside the gene matches. The CDR3 is 14 residues long. The CDR3 spells CASSPDRGLEKLFF. In nucleotides, the CDR3 is TGCGCCAGCAGCCCGGACAGGGGGCTTGAAAAACTGTTTTTT.

This chain uses TRBV29-1 with TRBJ2-6; 12 bases are shared with TRBD2. V dropped 4 bases and J dropped 4; count of bases not matched to a gene: 11. This CDR3 has 18 amino acids. CDR1 SQVTM and CDR2 ANQGSEA come from the germline V gene. CDR3 in DNA: TGCAGCGTTGGGGGTGCGACTAGCGGGAGCGAAGGGGCCAACGTCCTGACTTTC. Protein: CSVGGATSGSEGANVLTF.

The chain carries TRBV4-2 and TRBJ2-6; a possible D gene is TRBD1 (5 bases). This CDR3 spans 16 amino acids. The germline V and J ends were trimmed by 4 bases and 0 bases, with 10 bases remaining between them. The germline V gene has CDR1 LGHNA and CDR2 YNFKEQ. The CDR3 coding sequence is TGTGCCAGCAGCCCAGGACACAGCTCTGGGGCCAACGTCCTGACTTTC. Translated, it gives CASSPGHSSGANVLTF.

Here the CDR3 reads CSVSLPGGSEAFF. CDR3 nucleotides: TGCAGCGTCTCACTTCCGGGTGGCTCTGAAGCTTTCTTT. The chain has TRBV29-1 and TRBJ1-1; D unresolved. Between the trimmed V and J ends, which lost 6 bases and 6 bases, there was a span of 17 bases. CDR1 and CDR2 (germline): SQVTM, ANQGSEA. This CDR3 has 13 amino acids.

The gene calls are TRBV5-1 and TRBJ2-7; 10 nucleotides match TRBD2. V dropped 7 bases and J dropped 5; count of bases not matched to a gene: 9. Germline CDR1 is SGHRS and CDR2 is YFSETQ. This CDR3 is 14 amino acids long. The CDR3 DNA sequence: TGCGCCAGCCGACCTAGCGGGAGCCTCGACGAGCAGTACTTC. It yields the protein CASRPSGSLDEQYF.

The chain uses TRBV7-3 and TRBJ1-1, with 8 bases identical to TRBD1. The CDR3 loop spans 18 amino acids. Trimming removed 4 bases from V and 4 bases from J; junction bases left unmatched: 17. CDR1 and CDR2 from the germline V gene are SGHTA and FQGTGA. The CDR3 DNA follows: TGTGCCAGCAGCTCGTGGACAGGGTTCACTAATAAGGGCACTGAAGCTTTCTTT. As protein: CASSSWTGFTNKGTEAFF.

This clone has a single count. The chain joins TRBV18 to TRBJ2-3; the D is unclear. The germline CDR1 and CDR2 sequences are KGHSH and LQKENI. V lost 3 bases to trimming and J lost 2 bases, with 12 bases between them. The CDR3 consists of 15 residues. CDR3 nucleotide sequence: TGTGCCAGCTCACCGCCTTCCGCGCTCACAGATACGCAGTATTTT. Translation gives CASSPPSALTDTQYF.

This clone was seen just once. The V gene is TRBV9, the J gene TRBJ1-1; 7 bases are shared with TRBD1. V gave up 1 base and J gave up 2 bases; unmatched junction bases: 8. The CDR3 is 16 amino acids. Germline V gene sequence: CDR1 SGDLS, CDR2 YYNGEE. In DNA form, the CDR3 reads TGTGCCAGCAGCGTAAAGGGGCAGGGGGTAAACACTGAAGCTTTCTTT. Protein sequence: CASSVKGQGVNTEAFF.